The 21 T cell receptor beta chains given below trace back to one sample, sequenced in a study of shared clonotypes between healthy human individuals. Some clones are missing from TCRdb's copy, which holds only in-frame ones; the method was immunoSEQ multiplex PCR. The table records approximately 810,000 clones, 92% of them present only once. CD8 cells regarded as naive lacked CD45RO, were positively chosen for CCR7, and omitted terminally differentiated effector memory CD45RA+ cells. Sequenced sample: naive CD8+ T cells sorted from blood. The receptors come from a man younger than 40 in good health.

The chain joins TRBV7-9 to TRBJ2-5; D possibly matches TRBD1 or TRBD2 (5 bases each). Per the germline V gene, CDR1 is SEHNR and CDR2 is FQNEAQ (reference sequence). V was pared by 5 bases and J by 2 bases, with 18 bases between. The CDR3 contains 16 residues. The CDR3 is CASSPVRGIGQETQYF. CDR3 DNA sequence: TGTGCCAGCAGCCCGGTGAGGGGTATCGGACAAGAGACCCAGTACTTC.

The CDR3 DNA sequence: TGTGCCAGCATGTGGACAGGGGGCCTCGAGCAGTACTTC. This sequence encodes CASMWTGGLEQYF. The V and J genes are TRBV28 and TRBJ2-7; TRBD1 matches 11 bases. CDR1 and CDR2 from the germline V gene are MDHEN and SYDVKM. The CDR3 loop spans 13 amino acids. J was trimmed by 6 bases and V by 7 bases; bases with no gene match: 5.

The chain links TRBV29-1 to TRBJ2-1; 9 nucleotides match TRBD2. Germline trimming cut 1 base from V and 4 bases from J; bases unmatched to any gene: 5. The germline V gene encodes CDR1 SQVTM and CDR2 ANQGSEA. There are 15 residues in the CDR3. The CDR3 spells CSVEGESGRYNEQFF. As DNA, the CDR3 is TGCAGCGTTGAAGGAGAAAGCGGGAGGTACAATGAGCAGTTCTTC.

The chain employs TRBV11-2 and TRBJ2-2; D unclear. CDR1 and CDR2 (germline): SGHAT, FQNNGV. The CDR3 extends over 12 amino acids. Between the trimmed V and J ends, which lost 4 bases and 7 bases, there was a span of 7 bases. The CDR3 reads CASSSPYGELFF. In DNA form, the CDR3 reads TGTGCCAGCAGCTCCCCTTACGGGGAGCTGTTTTTT.

Points on this clone: The same CDR3 also results from other DNA sequences found in this sample. V usage is TRBV27 and J usage is TRBJ2-7; possible D gene TRBD2, 6 bases. CDR3 length: 12 residues. The germline V gene encodes CDR1 MNHEY and CDR2 SMNVEV (reference sequence). The V end was cut by 4 bases, the J end by 6 bases, with 10 bases between. CDR3 sequence: CASSSTSLEQYF. DNA for the CDR3: TGTGCCAGCAGTTCGACTAGTCTCGAGCAGTACTTC.

J is TRBJ2-7 and V is TRBV19; 7 nucleotides line up with TRBD1. The CDR3 extends over 15 amino acids. V lost 5 bases, J lost 1 base, and 8 bases stayed unmatched. The germline V gene has CDR1 LNHDA and CDR2 SQIVND (reference sequence). The DNA of the CDR3 is TGTGCCAGTAGTGTGATGCCAGGGGGTTCCTACGAGCAGTACTTC. It is translated as CASSVMPGGSYEQYF. The full variable domain, rest sourced from reference TRBV19 and TRBJ2-7, is DGGITQSPKYLFRKEGQNVTLSCEQNLNHDAMYWYRQDPGQGLRLIYYSQIVNDFQKGDIAEGYSVSREKKESFPLTVTSAQKNPTAFYLCASSVMPGGSYEQYFGPGTRLTVT.

CDR3 sequence (DNA): TGTGCCAGCAGCTTTGACAGAATGGGCTACACCTTC. Residues: CASSFDRMGYTF. This chain uses TRBV5-6 with TRBJ1-2; D might be TRBD1 (5 bases). CDR3 length: 12 amino acids. Germline CDR1 reads SGHDT; CDR2 reads YYEEEE. Trimming took 2 bases from V and 8 from J, leaving 10 bases between them.

This clone showed up just once. The chain couples TRBV7-2 to TRBJ1-5; TRBD1 might be the D (6 bases). V was pared by 5 bases and J by 3 bases, with 14 bases between. The length of the CDR3 is 15 residues. CDR1 and CDR2 from the germline V gene are SGHTA and FQGNSA. DNA for the CDR3: TGTGCCAGCAGCAAGCAGGGGCGCGACAATCAGCCCCAGCATTTT. It codes for CASSKQGRDNQPQHF.

The rearrangement uses TRBV7-6 and TRBJ2-1; D is tentatively TRBD1 or TRBD2 (5 bases each). Germline-derived CDR1 and CDR2 are SGHVS and FNYEAQ. Trimming removed 1 base at V and 0 bases at J, with 13 bases between. The CDR3 has 17 amino acids. In nucleotides, the CDR3 is TGTGCCAGCAGCTTAGGGGGACCCGCCAGCTCCTACAATGAGCAGTTCTTC. It encodes CASSLGGPASSYNEQFF.

The rearrangement uses TRBV7-9 and TRBJ1-2, with 7 bases that match TRBD1. Germline lookup yields CDR1 SEHNR and CDR2 FQNEAQ (reference sequence). Trimming removed 1 base from V and 3 bases from J; junction bases left unmatched: 5. The CDR3 consists of 15 residues. CDR3 sequence: CASSLGTGEYYGYTF. In DNA form, the CDR3 reads TGTGCCAGCAGCTTAGGTACAGGGGAGTACTATGGCTACACCTTC.

About this clone: Other DNA sequences in this sample translate to the same CDR3. The CDR3 DNA is TGTGCCAGCAGCTTAGCTCCGTCCACAGATACGCAGTATTTT. Translation gives CASSLAPSTDTQYF. This chain connects TRBV7-9 to TRBJ2-3; no firm D call. The CDR3 sequence is 14 residues long. V lost 0 bases to trimming and J lost 2 bases, with 6 bases between them. Germline loops: CDR1 SEHNR, CDR2 FQNEAQ (reference sequence).

The chain couples TRBV6-5 to TRBJ2-1, with no clear D. This CDR3 has 13 amino acids. Germline V gives CDR1 MNHEY, CDR2 SVGAGI. Trimming pared 0 bases from V and 5 bases from J, leaving 5 bases between. The CDR3: CASSYSSHNEQFF. The CDR3 nucleotides are TGTGCCAGCAGTTACTCTTCACACAATGAGCAGTTCTTC.

For this clone: Other DNA variants within this sample encode the same CDR3. CDR3 sequence reads: CASSFNLNTEAFF. For the CDR3, the DNA is TGTGCCAGCAGTTTCAACCTGAACACTGAAGCTTTCTTT. J is TRBJ1-1 and V is TRBV28, with D hard to call. CDR3 length: 13 amino acids. The germline V gene encodes CDR1 MDHEN and CDR2 SYDVKM. V dropped 3 bases and J dropped 0 bases, with 5 bases sitting between them.

This rearrangement joins TRBV9 to TRBJ2-5, with a possible D match to TRBD1 (5 bases). The CDR3 contains 14 residues. CDR1 SGDLS and CDR2 YYNGEE come from the germline V gene. V lost 4 bases, J lost 7 bases, and 17 bases lay in between. In nucleotides, the CDR3 is TGTGCCAGCAGCCCATACGACAGCCGAGGGACCCAGTACTTC. It specifies CASSPYDSRGTQYF.

J is TRBJ2-1 and V is TRBV2; D possibly matches TRBD1 or TRBD2 (5 bases each). Per the germline V gene, CDR1 is SNHLY and CDR2 is FYNNEI. This CDR3 has 11 amino acids. V lost 6 bases and J lost 14, with 14 bases in between. CDR3: CASRGTVSEFF. CDR3 nucleotides: TGTGCCAGCAGGGGGACGGTTAGCGAGTTCTTC.

The rearrangement joins TRBV1 to TRBJ1-1; TRBD1, as called in the table, went unchecked against the DNA. TRBV1 constitutes a pseudogene. The CDR3 sequence is 15 residues long. The CDR3 sequence: CTSSPWTGRNTEAFF. The DNA of the CDR3 is TGCACCAGCAGCCCTTGGACAGGGAGGAACACTGAAGCTTTCTTT.

This clone was counted once. The genes are TRBV4-1 and TRBJ1-1; TRBD1 might be the D (5 bases). V was clipped by 0 bases and J by 6 bases, with 14 bases between them. Germline V lookup: CDR1 MGHRA, CDR2 YSYEKL. The CDR3 sequence is 15 residues long. CDR3 loop: CASSQEETGVSEAFF. The CDR3 DNA sequence: TGCGCCAGCAGCCAAGAAGAAACGGGGGTTTCTGAAGCTTTCTTT.

CDR3 in amino acids: CASSYAGTYEQYF. The CDR3 DNA follows: TGTGCCAGCAGCTATGCCGGTACCTACGAGCAGTACTTC. The chain employs TRBV7-2 and TRBJ2-7, with no clear D. Germline loops: CDR1 SGHTA, CDR2 FQGNSA. V lost 4 bases and J lost 2, with 9 bases in between. CDR3 length: 13 residues.

The gene calls are TRBV27 and TRBJ1-5, with no clear D. Germline-derived CDR1 and CDR2 are MNHEY and SMNVEV (reference sequence). CDR3 length: 13 amino acids. Between the trimmed V and J ends, which lost 6 bases and 3 bases, there was a span of 9 bases. The CDR3 DNA sequence: TGTGCCAGCAGCACCTCTTTCAATCAGCCCCAGCATTTT. Its protein product is CASSTSFNQPQHF.

The chain couples TRBV2 to TRBJ2-1; D remains ambiguous. The length of the CDR3 is 11 residues. CDR1 is SNHLY and CDR2 is FYNNEI in the germline V gene. Trimming shortened V by 5 bases and J by 6 bases, and 5 bases separated the two germline ends. CDR3 sequence: CASSYGNEQFF. In DNA form, the CDR3 reads TGTGCCAGCAGTTACGGCAATGAGCAGTTCTTC.

This chain uses TRBV5-4 with TRBJ2-3, with D uncertain. V lost 1 base and J 1 base, leaving 22 bases between the germline ends. Germline assignment: CDR1 SGHNT and CDR2 YYREEE (reference sequence). The CDR3 has 19 residues. This CDR3 is CASSLSGMNQGPGTDTQYF. In nucleotides, the CDR3 is TGTGCCAGCAGCTTGTCCGGCATGAATCAAGGACCAGGCACAGATACGCAGTATTTT.